Each of the 8 T cell receptor beta chains below was sequenced from the same sample in a study of shared clonotypes between healthy human individuals. CD8 cells regarded as naive lacked CD45RO, were positively chosen for CCR7, and omitted terminally differentiated effector memory CD45RA+ cells. Sequencing used immunoSEQ multiplex PCR; TCRdb keeps in-frame clones, though not all of them. The data contain around 2.1 million clones, 93% of them seen just once; the ten biggest clones take up around 1.7%. Sequencing input: naive CD8+ T cells from PBMCs. Receptor source: a man between 18 and 29 years old in good health. Some clones in this sample may be carry-over from other donors' samples.

The V and J genes are TRBV19 and TRBJ2-1; 7 bases are shared with TRBD2. The CDR3 has 17 amino acids. V was pared by 0 bases and J by 6 bases, with 11 bases of the junction left unmatched. Germline loops: CDR1 LNHDA, CDR2 SQIVND (reference sequence). CDR3 nucleotide sequence: TGTGCCAGTAGTATAGATCTTAGGGCGGGAGTGGTCAATGAGCAGTTCTTC. Translating it yields CASSIDLRAGVVNEQFF.

This chain links TRBV4-1 with TRBJ2-7; TRBD1 aligns across 12 bases. The CDR3 length is 15 residues. The germline CDR1 and CDR2 sequences are MGHRA and YSYEKL. V lost 4 bases and J lost 1; bases outside the gene matches: 2. CDR3 protein: CASSPGQGASYEQYF. The CDR3 DNA is TGCGCCAGCAGCCCGGGACAGGGGGCATCCTACGAGCAGTACTTC.

This sequence joins TRBV5-8 and TRBJ1-4, with D unclear. The V gene's germline CDR1 is SGHTS and CDR2 YDEGEE. V lost 4 bases to trimming and J lost 6 bases, with 16 bases between them. The CDR3 length is 15 residues. CDR3 bases: TGTGCCAGCAGCATAGTCTCTGGGTGGCATGAAAAACTGTTTTTT. Translated, it gives CASSIVSGWHEKLFF.

The CDR3 coding sequence is TGTGCCAGCAGTCACGGACAACGTTACGAGCAGTACTTC. Translated, it gives CASSHGQRYEQYF. The chain combines TRBV27 with TRBJ2-7, with TRBD1 as a possible D gene (5 bases). This CDR3 comprises 13 residues. Trimming took 5 bases from V and 4 from J, leaving 12 bases between them. Germline V CDR1 and CDR2: MNHEY, SMNVEV (reference sequence).

The genes are TRBV4-1 and TRBJ2-3; D not certain. V lost 0 bases and J 2 bases, leaving 15 bases between the germline ends. The CDR3 length is 17 residues. The germline gives CDR1 MGHRA, CDR2 YSYEKL. The CDR3 nucleotides are TGCGCCAGCAGCCAAGATTCTAAGGCACTTAACACAGATACGCAGTATTTT. Residues: CASSQDSKALNTDTQYF.

The V and J genes are TRBV6-5 and TRBJ2-7; the match to TRBD2 covers 10 bases. This CDR3 has 14 residues. Germline CDR1 and CDR2: MNHEY and SVGAGI. V was pared by 5 bases and J by 1 base, with 2 bases of the junction left unmatched. CDR3 nucleotides: TGTGCCAGCAGTCCACTAGCGGGATCCTACGAGCAGTACTTC. Translated: CASSPLAGSYEQYF.

This chain links TRBV19 with TRBJ1-1; the D gene is possibly TRBD1 (6 bases). Looked up from germline, CDR1 is LNHDA and CDR2 is SQIVND (reference sequence). Trimming took off 1 base at V and 3 bases at J, with 12 bases between the two ends. The CDR3 extends over 15 amino acids. The CDR3: CASSIGGAGYTEAFF. The CDR3, as DNA: TGTGCCAGTAGTATAGGGGGGGCAGGGTACACTGAAGCTTTCTTT.

The chain is built from TRBV29-1 and TRBJ2-3; 9 bases are a match to TRBD1. The CDR3 contains 14 residues. Trimming took 7 bases from V and 5 from J; bases not matched to a gene: 10. In germline, CDR1 is SQVTM, CDR2 ANQGSEA. The CDR3 sequence: CSGGTGPFLDTQYF. CDR3 DNA sequence: TGCAGCGGAGGGACAGGGCCTTTTTTAGATACGCAGTATTTT.